Included here is one TCR beta chain sequence, with context. This sample stems from a study of shared clonotypes between healthy human individuals. Study details: A few men and two women, aged 18 to 49, were donors.

The assay was immunoSEQ multiplex PCR, and TCRdb's table has in-frame clones only and misses some. The sample lists approximately 2,200,000 clones, about 92% occurring once. Only CD45RO-negative cells positively selected for CCR7 counted as naive CD8 cells, so terminally differentiated effector memory CD45RA+ cells were excluded. This receptor was identified in a man younger than 35 in good health. Some clones in this sample may be carry-over from other donors' samples. Material: naive CD8+ T cells from PBMCs.

In DNA form, the CDR3 reads TGTGCCAGCAGCTCTCTTTTGGTACAAGAGACCCAGTACTTC. Protein product: CASSSLLVQETQYF. J is TRBJ2-5 and V is TRBV13; no clear D. Trimming left V 4 bases short and J 2 bases short, with 11 bases between. Per germline, CDR1 PRHDT and CDR2 FYEKMQ (reference sequence). CDR3 size: 14 residues.